Listed below are T cell receptor beta chains from one sample, sequenced in a study of B cell selection in AIRE deficiency. TCRdb keeps only in-frame clones here, not all; method: immunoSEQ multiplex PCR. The table shows 5,200 or so clones, with over 75% occurring only once. The sample consisted of Tregs sorted from PBMCs. The receptors derive from a human donor with AIRE deficiency. CDR3s include the opening cysteine and the closing phenylalanine or tryptophan. A D gene is named only where the DNA matches it firmly. Clone size is given for some rows only: seen once, a few or many times, or a class if the clone is expanded.

d_call | j_call | clone_size | v_call | cdr3_nt | cdr3_aa
NA | TRBJ2-3 | NA | TRBV11-1 | TGTGCCAGCAGCTACACTAGTAACACAGATACGCAGTATTTT | CASSYTSNTDTQYF
NA | TRBJ2-7 | NA | TRBV7-1 | TGTGCCAGCAGCATTGACAGGAACACCTACGAGCAGTACTTC | CASSIDRNTYEQYF
NA | TRBJ1-6 | NA | TRBV28 | TGTGCCTCTGACGGACTTGATTCACCCCTCCACTTT | CASDGLDSPLHF
TRBD2 | TRBJ2-2 | NA | TRBV7-2 | TGTGCCAGCAGCTTCAAAGCGGGACCCGCGGGGGAGCTGTTTTTT | CASSFKAGPAGELFF
TRBD2 | TRBJ2-2 | NA | TRBV18 | TGTGCCAGCTCACCCCCCGGGACTACTATTCTCACCGGGGAGCTGTTTTTT | CASSPPGTTILTGELFF
NA | TRBJ1-6 | NA | TRBV30 | TGTGCCTCCGGGTCCTTATATAATTCACCCCTCCACTTT | CASGSLYNSPLHF
NA | TRBJ2-7 | NA | TRBV6-6 | TGTGCCAGCAGTTACTGGACACCCAGCTCCTACGAGCAGTACTTC | CASSYWTPSSYEQYF
NA | TRBJ1-1 | NA | TRBV7-3 | TGTGCCAGCAGCGCCGGGCTTCGGCCAACTGAAGCTTTCTTT | CASSAGLRPTEAFF
NA | TRBJ1-1 | few | TRBV5-1 | TGCGCCAGCAGCTTCGGGCAGAACACTGAAGCTTTCTTT | CASSFGQNTEAFF
NA | TRBJ1-1 | once | TRBV7-9 | TGTGCCAGCAGCTTACGGGGGGAAGGGGCTGAAGCTTTCTTT | CASSLRGEGAEAFF
NA | TRBJ2-1 | NA | TRBV10-1 | TGCGCCAGCAGTTACCGACAGGAGCAGTTCTTC | CASSYRQEQFF
NA | TRBJ1-1 | NA | TRBV4-2 | TGTGCCAGCAGCTTGGGTGCGATGCTGAACACTGAAGCTTTCTTT | CASSLGAMLNTEAFF
NA | TRBJ1-2 | large | TRBV6-5 | TGTGCCAGCACCACCTTAGGACGTGGCTACACCTTC | CASTTLGRGYTF
NA | TRBJ2-1 | NA | TRBV5-4 | TGTGCCAGCAGCGCCTCCTCTAGCTCCTACAATGAGCAGTTCTTC | CASSASSSSYNEQFF
NA | TRBJ2-1 | few | TRBV20-1 | TGCAGTGCTAGCCCCGTCAATGAGCAGTTCTTC | CSASPVNEQFF
NA | TRBJ1-3 | NA | TRBV6-5 | TGTGCCAGCGGGCCTTGGCAGGCCGGAAACACCATATATTTT | CASGPWQAGNTIYF
TRBD1 | TRBJ1-2 | NA | TRBV18 | TGTGCCAGCTCACCGGGACAGGAGGACTATGGCTACACCTTC | CASSPGQEDYGYTF
NA | TRBJ1-2 | NA | TRBV4-2 | TGTGCCAGCAGCCAAGACAACTATGGCTACACCTTC | CASSQDNYGYTF
NA | TRBJ1-2 | NA | TRBV5-1 | TGCGCCAGCAGCCCCCAGGAGAGGGGCTACACCTTC | CASSPQERGYTF
NA | TRBJ2-7 | few | TRBV7-2 | TGTGCCAGCAGCTCCCCTATAGGAAACTACGAGCAGTACTTC | CASSSPIGNYEQYF
NA | TRBJ2-3 | once | TRBV5-1 | TGCGCCAGCAGCGTCGCGGGACCGGGATATACGCAGTATTTT | CASSVAGPGYTQYF
TRBD1 | TRBJ2-3 | NA | TRBV25-1 | TGTGCCAGCAGTCAGGGACAGGACCCTAAGGGTACGCAGTATTTT | CASSQGQDPKGTQYF
TRBD2 | TRBJ2-3 | NA | TRBV5-1 | TGCGCCAGCAGCCCGGATGCTAGCGGGAGGTCAGATACGCAGTATTTT | CASSPDASGRSDTQYF
NA | TRBJ1-5 | NA | TRBV5-6 | TGTGCCAGCAGCCTCGCAGGCCTGAATCAGCCCCAGCATTTT | CASSLAGLNQPQHF
TRBD1 | TRBJ2-3 | NA | TRBV6-1 | TGTGCCAGTAGCTCCGGGACAGGGGGCGCAGATACGCAGTATTTT | CASSSGTGGADTQYF
NA | TRBJ1-6 | NA | TRBV18 | TGTGCCAGCTCACCCGTCACCGGATATAATTCACCCCTCCACTTT | CASSPVTGYNSPLHF
TRBD2 | TRBJ2-3 | NA | TRBV19 | TGTGCCAGTAGTAGCGGGAGGGTGGTAGCAGATACGCAGTATTTT | CASSSGRVVADTQYF
NA | TRBJ1-4 | NA | TRBV9 | TGTGCCAGCAGCGTAACCCCCCGATTTGAAAAACTGTTTTTT | CASSVTPRFEKLFF
NA | TRBJ1-3 | NA | TRBV4-3 | TGCGCCAGCAGCCAAGTGGGCGGCAACACCTTCTCTGGAAACACCATATATTTT | CASSQVGGNTFSGNTIYF
NA | TRBJ2-7 | NA | TRBV7-1 | TGTGCCAGCAGCTTAGTTGGGACTGGCCCTGAGCAGTACTTC | CASSLVGTGPEQYF
NA | TRBJ1-1 | NA | TRBV5-1 | TGCGCCAGCAGCTTGGTTCTCGGGTTGAACACTGAAGCTTTCTTT | CASSLVLGLNTEAFF
NA | TRBJ2-1 | NA | TRBV11-1 | TGTGCCAGCAGCTTATCGGGGGCCGACGGGGTGCAGTTCTTC | CASSLSGADGVQFF
NA | TRBJ2-2 | NA | TRBV28 | TGTGCCAGCAGAACTCGTTGGGTGCCCGGGGAGCTGTTTTTT | CASRTRWVPGELFF
NA | TRBJ2-7 | once | TRBV11-1 | TGTGCCAGCCCTATAGGACGACAGAACGCCTACGAGCAGTACTTC | CASPIGRQNAYEQYF
TRBD1 | TRBJ1-2 | NA | TRBV6-6 | TGTGCCAGCAGTTACTCGACAGGGGGCGGCTACACCTTC | CASSYSTGGGYTF
TRBD1 | TRBJ2-7 | NA | TRBV9 | TGTGCCAGCAGCCCCCTGGGGGACAGGTTCGACGAGCAGTACTTC | CASSPLGDRFDEQYF
TRBD1 | TRBJ1-2 | NA | TRBV6-5 | TGTGCCAGCAGTTACTCGACAGGGGGCTATGGCTACACCTTC | CASSYSTGGYGYTF
NA | TRBJ2-7 | NA | TRBV7-2 | TGTGCCAGCAGCCCGAAGGACAGACGAGGCTACGAGCAGTACTTC | CASSPKDRRGYEQYF
NA | TRBJ1-1 | NA | TRBV9 | TGTGCCAGCAGCATTGGACAGTATAACACTGAAGCTTTCTTT | CASSIGQYNTEAFF
TRBD2 | TRBJ2-3 | NA | TRBV18 | TGTGCCAGCTCCCAATGGACTAGCGGGAGCGATACGCAGTATTTT | CASSQWTSGSDTQYF
NA | TRBJ2-7 | NA | TRBV11-3 | TGTGCCAGCAGCTTAGTCACCTACGAGCAGTACTTC | CASSLVTYEQYF
TRBD2 | TRBJ2-7 | NA | TRBV18 | TGTGCCAGCTCACCCGGGACTAGAGGGCAGCACGAGCAGTACTTC | CASSPGTRGQHEQYF
TRBD1 | TRBJ2-1 | NA | TRBV5-1 | TGCGCCAGCGGGACAGCGAGCTCCTACAATGAGCAGTTCTTC | CASGTASSYNEQFF
NA | TRBJ1-4 | NA | TRBV18 | TGTGCCAGCTCACCACCGGGAGGAAGGGGACTGTTTTTT | CASSPPGGRGLFF
TRBD1 | TRBJ2-5 | few | TRBV5-6 | TGTGCCAGCAGCTGGGACAGGGAAGAGACCCAGTACTTC | CASSWDREETQYF
NA | TRBJ1-3 | NA | TRBV7-9 | TGTGCCAGCAGCTTATTCGGAAACACCATATATTTT | CASSLFGNTIYF
NA | TRBJ2-4 | NA | TRBV6-9 | TGTGCCAGCAGTTATGTTGGCATTCAGTACTTC | CASSYVGIQYF
NA | TRBJ1-6 | NA | TRBV15 | TGTGCCACCCGCGGCGGTTGGACGCATTCACCCCTCCACTTT | CATRGGWTHSPLHF
NA | TRBJ2-4 | NA | TRBV4-3 | TGCGCCAGCAGCGCCCGCCCCGAGCGTGGGCTTCAGTACTTC | CASSARPERGLQYF
TRBD2 | TRBJ2-2 | NA | TRBV5-4 | TGTGCCAGCAGCTTGGGACTAGCGGGGATCCCCGGGGAGCTGTTTTTT | CASSLGLAGIPGELFF